Detailed here is one T cell receptor beta chain. The PCR made use of 60 Vbeta and 13 Jbeta primers. This table comes from immunoSEQ multiplex PCR, and its TCRdb copy is limited to in-frame clones, with some not included. This table holds 200,000 or so clones, over 70% found once. This sample was included in a study of cytomegalovirus exposure and HLA in healthy donors. Germline values: CDR1 ENHRY, CDR2 SYGVKD. Deletions cut 4 bases from V and 7 bases from J, with 13 bases between. CDR3 length equals 14 residues. Sequences were obtained from PBMCs. The clonotype comes from a man over 45 in good health and CMV-seronegative. The gene calls are TRBV10-3 and TRBJ1-4; a possible D gene is TRBD1 (6 bases). The CDR3 coding sequence is TGTGCCATCAGTGGATCCGGGACACGTGAAAAACTGTTTTTT. This gives the protein CAISGSGTREKLFF.